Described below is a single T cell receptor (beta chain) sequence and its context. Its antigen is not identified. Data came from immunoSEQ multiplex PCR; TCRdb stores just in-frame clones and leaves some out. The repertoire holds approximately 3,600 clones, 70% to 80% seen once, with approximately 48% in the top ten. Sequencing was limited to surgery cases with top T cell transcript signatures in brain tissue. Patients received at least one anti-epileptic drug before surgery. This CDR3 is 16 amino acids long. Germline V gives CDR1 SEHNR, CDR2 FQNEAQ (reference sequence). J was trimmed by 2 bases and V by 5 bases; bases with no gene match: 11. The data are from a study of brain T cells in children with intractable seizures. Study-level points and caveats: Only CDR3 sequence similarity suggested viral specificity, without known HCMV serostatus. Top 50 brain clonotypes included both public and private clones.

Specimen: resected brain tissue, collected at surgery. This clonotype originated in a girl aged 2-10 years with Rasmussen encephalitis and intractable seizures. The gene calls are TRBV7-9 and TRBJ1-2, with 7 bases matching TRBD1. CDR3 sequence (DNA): TGTGCCAGCAGCCAGGGGGACGAGGGGATGAACTATGGCTACACCTTC. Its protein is CASSQGDEGMNYGYTF.